This T cell receptor beta chain originates from a study of control samples from healthy donors and cancer patients. CDR3 length equals 16 residues. Trimming took off 4 bases at V and 5 bases at J, with 21 bases between the two ends. Germline V gene data show CDR1 as MNHEY and CDR2 as SVGEGT. This table comes from immunoSEQ multiplex PCR, and its TCRdb copy is limited to in-frame clones, with some not included. The sample consists of some 95,000 clones, 85% to 90% of them appearing once. Sample: blood. The receptor was derived from a young man in good health. The J gene is TRBJ2-7, the V gene TRBV6-2 or TRBV6-3, with D perhaps matching TRBD1 (6 bases). The CDR3 bases are TGTGCCAGCAGTTCGCACCTTCCAGGGGTGTCCCACGAGCAGTACTTC. It is translated as CASSSHLPGVSHEQYF.